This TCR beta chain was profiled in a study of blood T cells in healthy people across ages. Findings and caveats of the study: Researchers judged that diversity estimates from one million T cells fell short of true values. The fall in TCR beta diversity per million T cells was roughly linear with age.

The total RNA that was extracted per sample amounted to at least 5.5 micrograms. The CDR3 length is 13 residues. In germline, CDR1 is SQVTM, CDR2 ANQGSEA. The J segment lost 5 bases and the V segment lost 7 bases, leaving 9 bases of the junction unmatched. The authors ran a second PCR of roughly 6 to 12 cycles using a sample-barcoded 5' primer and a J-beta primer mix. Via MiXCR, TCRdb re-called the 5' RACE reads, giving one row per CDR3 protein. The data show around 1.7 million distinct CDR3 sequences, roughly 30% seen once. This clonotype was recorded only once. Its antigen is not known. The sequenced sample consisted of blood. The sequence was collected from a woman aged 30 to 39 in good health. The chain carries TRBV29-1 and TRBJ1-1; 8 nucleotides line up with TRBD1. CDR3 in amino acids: CSGAQGVATEAFF. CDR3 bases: TGCAGCGGAGCACAGGGGGTTGCTACTGAAGCTTTCTTT. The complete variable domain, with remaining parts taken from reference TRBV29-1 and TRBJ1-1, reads SAVISQKPSRDICQRGTSLTIQCQVDSQVTMMFWYRQQPGQSLTLIATANQGSEATYESGFVIDKFPISRPNLTFSTLTVSNMSPEDSSIYLCSGAQGVATEAFFGQGTRLTVV.